The sequence of this T cell receptor beta chain was determined in a study of cytomegalovirus exposure and HLA in healthy donors. The study's findings and limits: A link between a missense DCLRE1C variant and TCR beta V- and J-gene trimming emerged from a later analysis. A later analysis reported that several of the most significant clusters appeared to be linked to common viral pathogens, among them Epstein-Barr virus. Some TCR beta chains (roughly 150 of them) were listed as cytomegalovirus-associated.

A multiplex PCR was run with 60 Vbeta primers and 13 Jbeta primers. In the original processing: Later, an analysis found approximately 80 million unique TCR beta chains, and 8.5 million to 14 million of these were shared. Profiling relied on immunoSEQ multiplex PCR, and the TCRdb table lists in-frame clones only, not all of them. Clone size and V and J calls were adopted from that table, with D and trimming inferred from the DNA. The profile shows 99,000 or so clones, 79% of them singletons. In germline, CDR1 is SQVTM, CDR2 ANQGSEA. V was pared by 7 bases and J by 4 bases, with 6 bases of the junction left unmatched. CDR3 length: 12 amino acids. Points on this clone: Its cognate antigen is unknown.

This TCR was sampled from a male donor in good health and CMV-seropositive. V gene TRBV29-1 combines with J gene TRBJ1-2, with TRBD1 identical over 7 bases. Sequenced: PBMCs. CDR3 sequence (DNA): TGCAGCGATTCAGGGGGTGGCTATGGCTACACCTTC. Its protein product is CSDSGGGYGYTF.